This T cell receptor beta chain was identified during a study of CD8 T cells in ankylosing spondylitis. Findings and limits, study-wide: Reported data indicate significant enrichment of disease-linked clones within matched ankylosing spondylitis synovial fluid.

CDR1 and CDR2 (germline): SGHDT, YYEEEE. The CDR3 loop spans 12 amino acids. Trimming stripped 2 bases from V and 4 bases from J, with 7 bases between. This clonotype was seen at least ten times. Its specificity is unknown. A quantitative 5'-RACE method, one with molecular barcodes, was used to make TCR beta libraries. TCRdb reanalysed the 5' RACE reads using MiXCR and keeps one entry per CDR3 protein. The sample has about 170,000 distinct CDR3 sequences, around 18% seen once. V usage is TRBV5-6 and J usage is TRBJ2-7; D is undetermined. The sample comprised blood, either unsorted or a sorted T cell fraction (not recorded which). The receptor comes from a male donor with ankylosing spondylitis or in good health (not recorded which). The CDR3 DNA follows: TGTGCCAGCAGCTTTGGAGTATACGAGCAGTACTTC. Protein sequence: CASSFGVYEQYF.